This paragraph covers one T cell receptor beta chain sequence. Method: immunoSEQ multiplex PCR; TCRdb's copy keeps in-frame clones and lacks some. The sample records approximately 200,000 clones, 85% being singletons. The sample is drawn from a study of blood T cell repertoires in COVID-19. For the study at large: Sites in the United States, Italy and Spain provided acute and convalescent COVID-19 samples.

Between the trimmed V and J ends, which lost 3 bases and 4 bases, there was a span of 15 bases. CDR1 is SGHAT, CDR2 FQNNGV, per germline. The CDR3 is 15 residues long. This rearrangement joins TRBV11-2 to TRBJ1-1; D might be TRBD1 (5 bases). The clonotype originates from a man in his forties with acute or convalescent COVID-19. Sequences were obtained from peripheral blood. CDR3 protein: CASSFRGGSSTEAFF. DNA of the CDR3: TGTGCCAGCAGCTTTCGGGGGGGGTCGAGCACTGAAGCTTTCTTT.